This paragraph covers one T cell receptor beta chain sequence. Its antigen is as yet unknown. The repertoire was sequenced with immunoSEQ multiplex PCR; TCRdb's copy has only in-frame clones and lacks some. The data show hundreds of thousands of clones, about 95% seen once. It was into CD45RA+ naive and CD45RA-negative memory subsets that the CD4+ cells were split. The data were taken from a study of shared clonotypes between healthy human individuals. Findings of the study overall: Clonotype sharing among donors was thought likely to change with sequencing depth. Across subsets, estimated richness was generally greater for naive than for memory populations. Sharing across a few donors was seen in roughly 5% of naive CD4 clonotypes.

Germline V gene sequence: CDR1 LNHDA, CDR2 SQIVND (reference sequence). The CDR3 is 13 residues long. The V gene lost 5 bases and the J gene lost 5 bases, with 10 bases spanning the gap. This receptor was identified in a woman between 25 and 40 years old in good health. Sample: naive CD4+ T cells sorted from blood. The subset is: CD45RA+ positively selected. This sequence joins TRBV19 and TRBJ1-5; D is unclear. CDR3 sequence: CASSYMGYQPQHF. CDR3 nucleotides: TGTGCCAGTAGTTACATGGGGTATCAGCCCCAGCATTTT. The full variable domain, rest sourced from reference TRBV19 and TRBJ1-5, is DGGITQSPKYLFRKEGQNVTLSCEQNLNHDAMYWYRQDPGQGLRLIYYSQIVNDFQKGDIAEGYSVSREKKESFPLTVTSAQKNPTAFYLCASSYMGYQPQHFGDGTRLSIL.